This T cell receptor beta chain was profiled in a study of CD8 T cells in Susac syndrome. Study-wide background: Patients with Susac syndrome were therapy-naive, taking corticosteroids, with some also receiving intravenous immunoglobulin, or taking intravenous immunoglobulin alone at the time their blood was drawn.

Definite or probable Susac syndrome was diagnosed using recently defined diagnostic criteria. TEMRA cells were FACS-enriched and CD8+ and CD4+ T cells negatively isolated. Germline loops: CDR1 DFQATT, CDR2 SNEGSKA (reference sequence). V was clipped by 3 bases and J by 3 bases, with 14 bases between them. This CDR3 comprises 14 residues. An input of about 0.5 to 1 ug of RNA was subjected to reverse transcription using random hexamers. immunoSEQ multiplex PCR amplified TCR beta CDR3 across 54 Vbeta, 13 Jbeta. One entry per CDR3 protein results from TCRdb running MiXCR on the immunoSEQ multiplex PCR reads. The sample has about 140,000 distinct CDR3 sequences; about 95% are singletons.

Sequenced sample: CD4+ T cells from PBMCs. V usage is TRBV20-1 and J usage is TRBJ1-2, with D unclear. The clonotype comes from a human donor with Susac syndrome. The CDR3 spells CSASVTRVDYGYTF. The CDR3 DNA reads as TGCAGTGCTAGTGTGACAAGGGTCGACTATGGCTACACCTTC.